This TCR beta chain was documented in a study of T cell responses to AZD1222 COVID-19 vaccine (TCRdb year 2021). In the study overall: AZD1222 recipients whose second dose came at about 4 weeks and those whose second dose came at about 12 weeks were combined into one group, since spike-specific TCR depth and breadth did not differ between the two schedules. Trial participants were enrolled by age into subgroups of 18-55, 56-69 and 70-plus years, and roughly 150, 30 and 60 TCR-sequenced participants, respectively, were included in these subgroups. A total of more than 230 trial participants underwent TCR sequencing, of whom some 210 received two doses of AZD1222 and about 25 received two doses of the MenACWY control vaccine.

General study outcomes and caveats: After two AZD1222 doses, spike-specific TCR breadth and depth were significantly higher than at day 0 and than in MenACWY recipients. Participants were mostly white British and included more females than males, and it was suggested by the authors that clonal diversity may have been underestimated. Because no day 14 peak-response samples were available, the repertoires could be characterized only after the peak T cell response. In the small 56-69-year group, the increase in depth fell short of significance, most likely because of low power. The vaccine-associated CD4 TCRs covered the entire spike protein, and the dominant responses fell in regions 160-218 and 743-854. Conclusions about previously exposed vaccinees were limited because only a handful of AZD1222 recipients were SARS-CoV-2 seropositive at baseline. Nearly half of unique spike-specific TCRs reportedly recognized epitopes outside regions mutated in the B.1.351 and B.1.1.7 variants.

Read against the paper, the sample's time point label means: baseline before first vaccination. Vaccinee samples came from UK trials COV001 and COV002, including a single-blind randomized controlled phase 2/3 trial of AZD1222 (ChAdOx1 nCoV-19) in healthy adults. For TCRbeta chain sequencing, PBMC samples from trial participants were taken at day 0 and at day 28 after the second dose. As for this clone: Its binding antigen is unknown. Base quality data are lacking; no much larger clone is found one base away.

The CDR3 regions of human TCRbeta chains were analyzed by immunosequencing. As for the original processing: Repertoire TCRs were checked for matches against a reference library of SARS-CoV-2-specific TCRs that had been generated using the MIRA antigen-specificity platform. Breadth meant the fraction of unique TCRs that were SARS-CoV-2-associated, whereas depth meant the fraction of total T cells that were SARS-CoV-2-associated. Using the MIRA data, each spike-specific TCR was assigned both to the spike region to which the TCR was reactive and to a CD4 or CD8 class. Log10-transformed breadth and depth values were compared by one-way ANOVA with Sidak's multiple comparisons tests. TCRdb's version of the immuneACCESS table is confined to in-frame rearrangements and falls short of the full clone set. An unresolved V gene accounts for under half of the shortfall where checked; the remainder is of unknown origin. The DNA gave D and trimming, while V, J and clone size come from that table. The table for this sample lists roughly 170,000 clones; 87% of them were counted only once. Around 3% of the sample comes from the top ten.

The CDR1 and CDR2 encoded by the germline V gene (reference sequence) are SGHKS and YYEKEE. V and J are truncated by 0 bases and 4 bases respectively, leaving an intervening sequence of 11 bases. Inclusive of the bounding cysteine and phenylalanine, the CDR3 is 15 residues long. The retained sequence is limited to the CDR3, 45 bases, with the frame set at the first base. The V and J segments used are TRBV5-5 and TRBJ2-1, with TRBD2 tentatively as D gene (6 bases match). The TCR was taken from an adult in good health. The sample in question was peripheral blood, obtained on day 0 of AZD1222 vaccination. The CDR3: CASSLAAGGYNEQFF. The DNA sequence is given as TGTGCCAGCAGCTTGGCCGCAGGAGGGTACAATGAGCAGTTCTTC.